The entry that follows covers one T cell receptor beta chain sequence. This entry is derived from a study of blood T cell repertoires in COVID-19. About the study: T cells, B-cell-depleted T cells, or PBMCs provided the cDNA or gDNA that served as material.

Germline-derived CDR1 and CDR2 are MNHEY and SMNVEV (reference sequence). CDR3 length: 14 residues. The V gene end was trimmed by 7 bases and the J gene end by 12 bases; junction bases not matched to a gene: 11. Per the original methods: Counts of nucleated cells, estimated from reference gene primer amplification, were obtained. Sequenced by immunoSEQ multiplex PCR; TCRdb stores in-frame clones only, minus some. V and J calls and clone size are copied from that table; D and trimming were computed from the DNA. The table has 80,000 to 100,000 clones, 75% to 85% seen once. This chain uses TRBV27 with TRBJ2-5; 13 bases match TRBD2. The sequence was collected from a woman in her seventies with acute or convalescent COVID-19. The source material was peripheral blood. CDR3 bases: TGTGCCAGCAAGCCTGCGGGACTAGCGGGACCGGAGTACTTC. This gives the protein CASKPAGLAGPEYF.